The 25 T cell receptor beta chains below were found in one sample sequenced in a study of shared T cell receptors in the human thymus. Using immunoSEQ multiplex PCR, the repertoire was profiled, and TCRdb retains in-frame clones only, with some absent. The repertoire has roughly 500,000 clones, about 84% of them found once; the top ten carry 0.013%. These same records also appear under a second study, on human thymus T cells.

Sequences were obtained from thymocytes. These receptor sequences come from a boy under two years old with a congenital heart defect.

V usage is TRBV27 and J usage is TRBJ1-2, with TRBD1 as a possible D gene (6 bases). Deletions cut 5 bases from V and 1 base from J, with 20 bases between. Germline lookup yields CDR1 MNHEY and CDR2 SMNVEV (reference sequence). This CDR3 contains 17 residues. Here the CDR3 DNA reads TGTGCCAGCAGTCGCGCACGTCCGGGACACTTTAACTATGGCTACACCTTC. Translating it yields CASSRARPGHFNYGYTF.

This clone was detected only a few times. The rearrangement uses TRBV4-3 and TRBJ1-2; 9 bases match TRBD1. There are 19 residues in the CDR3. Germline CDR1 and CDR2: LGHNA and YSLEER. The V gene end was trimmed by 3 bases and the J gene end by 0 bases; junction bases not matched to a gene: 14. CDR3 nucleotide sequence: TGCGCCAGCAGCCAGGAGCCAGGACAGGGGAAAGGAACTAACTATGGCTACACCTTC. Protein product: CASSQEPGQGKGTNYGYTF.

A few counts support this clone. The chain couples TRBV12-2 to TRBJ2-1; the table's D call, TRBD2, was not checked against the DNA. TRBV12-2 is a pseudogene segment. The CDR3 is made up of 18 amino acids. The CDR3 protein is CASRPRRCQGGSYNEQFF. In DNA form, the CDR3 reads TGTGCAAGTCGCCCGCGTCGTTGTCAGGGAGGGTCCTACAATGAGCAGTTCTTC.

The chain recombines TRBV27 with TRBJ2-2; 8 positions match TRBD1. Trimming took 5 bases from V and 4 from J; bases not matched to a gene: 6. Germline V gene sequence: CDR1 MNHEY, CDR2 SMNVEV (reference sequence). The CDR3 is 15 residues long. CDR3 DNA sequence: TGTGCCAGCAGTCCCGGACAGGGAAGCACCGGGGAGCTGTTTTTT. It specifies CASSPGQGSTGELFF.

This chain links TRBV14 with TRBJ2-5; TRBD1 matches 7 bases. V shed 4 bases, J shed 2 bases, and the junction held 7 bases outside the gene matches. The germline V gene encodes CDR1 SGHDN and CDR2 FVKESK. CDR3 length: 15 residues. CDR3 region: CASSRPGQIQETQYF. DNA for the CDR3: TGTGCCAGCAGCCGACCGGGACAGATACAAGAGACCCAGTACTTC.

This clone turned up a few times. V usage is TRBV4-2 and J usage is TRBJ2-3; 8 bases fit TRBD2. Germline CDR1 reads LGHNA; CDR2 reads YNFKEQ. CDR3 length equals 17 residues. With V trimmed by 0 bases and J by 4 bases, 9 bases remained unmatched. The CDR3 protein is CASSQDGLAGRADTQYF. The CDR3 DNA follows: TGTGCCAGCAGCCAAGATGGCCTAGCGGGTAGAGCAGATACGCAGTATTTT.

The chain carries TRBV2 and TRBJ2-3, with D perhaps matching TRBD1 (5 bases). The CDR3 totals 13 residues. The germline V gene has CDR1 SNHLY and CDR2 FYNNEI. V shed 7 bases and J shed 1 base, with 9 bases lying between them. CDR3 bases: TGTGCCAGCAAGGGCAGGGGCACAGATACGCAGTATTTT. Its translation is CASKGRGTDTQYF.

The chain has TRBV5-4 and TRBJ2-2; D is uncertain. Germline loops: CDR1 SGHNT, CDR2 YYREEE (reference sequence). V shed 1 base and J shed 7 bases, with 5 bases lying between them. This CDR3 has 12 residues. The CDR3 protein is CASSLTGGELFF. CDR3 sequence (DNA): TGTGCCAGCAGCTTGACTGGCGGGGAGCTGTTTTTT.

The rearrangement uses TRBV27 and TRBJ2-5; TRBD1 matches 11 bases. In germline, CDR1 is MNHEY, CDR2 SMNVEV (reference sequence). The CDR3 contains 14 residues. V was clipped by 4 bases and J by 4 bases; unmatched bases: 2. CDR3 in amino acids: CASSSDRGRETQYF. The CDR3 DNA reads as TGTGCCAGCAGTTCGGACAGGGGGCGAGAGACCCAGTACTTC.

V usage is TRBV27 and J usage is TRBJ2-2; TRBD2 aligns across 7 bases. The CDR3 consists of 15 residues. Germline loops: CDR1 MNHEY, CDR2 SMNVEV (reference sequence). J gave up 0 bases and V 6 bases, and 4 bases lay outside the gene matches. The CDR3 DNA follows: TGTGCCAGCAGGCGGGGGAGCTCGAACACCGGGGAGCTGTTTTTT. It codes for CASRRGSSNTGELFF.

V is TRBV4-1 and J is TRBJ2-4, with unresolved D. This CDR3 is 12 amino acids long. The germline V gene encodes CDR1 MGHRA and CDR2 YSYEKL. V was shortened by 4 bases and J by 10 bases, with 11 bases between the two germline ends. CDR3 nucleotides: TGCGCCAGCAGCCCCAACGGGTTTATTCAGTACTTC. The encoded protein is CASSPNGFIQYF.

V is TRBV5-1 and J is TRBJ1-1; D is unclear. Germline V lookup: CDR1 SGHRS, CDR2 YFSETQ. The CDR3 runs 14 residues. Deletions cut 1 base from V and 7 bases from J, with 14 bases between. CDR3 sequence: CASSLWPRRLEAFF. For the CDR3, the DNA is TGCGCCAGCAGCTTGTGGCCACGGAGACTTGAAGCTTTCTTT.

This clone was found once. The V gene is TRBV18, the J gene TRBJ2-1; 7 bases line up with TRBD2. Germline lookup yields CDR1 KGHSH and CDR2 LQKENI. Trimming removed 4 bases from V and 10 bases from J; junction bases left unmatched: 7. The CDR3 runs to 13 residues. CDR3 residues: CASSRTAGREQFF. CDR3 nucleotides: TGTGCCAGCTCACGTACAGCGGGGAGAGAGCAGTTCTTC.

V usage is TRBV29-1 and J usage is TRBJ2-7; D ambiguous. The ends were cut back, 4 bases at V and 3 bases at J, with 16 bases in the middle. CDR1 is SQVTM, CDR2 ANQGSEA, per germline. This CDR3 has 14 amino acids. The CDR3 loop is CSVVLHTPHYEQYF. The CDR3 nucleotides are TGCAGCGTTGTCCTCCATACCCCACACTACGAGCAGTACTTC.

This clone was detected a few times. V gene TRBV28 combines with J gene TRBJ1-1; no firm D call. The V gene's germline CDR1 is MDHEN and CDR2 SYDVKM. V lost 6 bases and J lost 1, with 3 bases in between. The CDR3 is 11 residues long. CDR3 in amino acids: CASSQNTEAFF. The CDR3 bases are TGTGCCAGCAGCCAGAACACTGAAGCTTTCTTT.

The chain links TRBV25-1 to TRBJ2-1; 9 bases match TRBD2. From germline, CDR1 is MGHDK and CDR2 SYGVNS. The CDR3 runs 17 residues. V shed 3 bases and J 7 bases; nucleotides not matched to a gene: 13. The CDR3 DNA reads TGTGCCAGCAGTGAGCTGGCGGGAGGGCTAGTGAGGAATGAGCAGTTCTTC. Its translation is CASSELAGGLVRNEQFF.

The chain carries TRBV6-1 and TRBJ2-5, with D possibly matching TRBD1 (5 bases). Germline V CDR1 and CDR2: MNHNS, SASEGT. This CDR3 spans 16 amino acids. Trimming shortened V by 3 bases and J by 2 bases, and 16 bases separated the two germline ends. CDR3 residues: CASSELQGRRQETQYF. CDR3 sequence (DNA): TGTGCCAGCAGTGAGCTCCAGGGTCGAAGGCAAGAGACCCAGTACTTC.

J is TRBJ1-2 and V is TRBV7-2; TRBD1 agrees at 7 bases. J was trimmed by 4 bases and V by 5 bases; bases with no gene match: 10. CDR1 SGHTA and CDR2 FQGNSA come from the germline V gene. The CDR3 is 15 amino acids. CDR3 sequence (DNA): TGTGCCAGCAGCACTAACCGGACAGGCAGCTATGGCTACACCTTC. This gives the protein CASSTNRTGSYGYTF. Using reference TRBV7-2 and TRBJ1-2 for the parts outside the CDR3, the full variable domain is GAGVSQSPSNKVTEKGKDVELRCDPISGHTALYWYRQSLGQGLEFLIYFQGNSAPDKSGLPSDRFSAERTGGSVSTLTIQRTQQEDSAVYLCASSTNRTGSYGYTFGSGTRLTVV.

The rearrangement uses TRBV6-5 and TRBJ2-3; 12 bases are shared with TRBD2. The CDR3 length is 15 residues. Germline assignment: CDR1 MNHEY and CDR2 SVGAGI. V was pared by 6 bases and J by 1 base, with 2 bases of the junction left unmatched. CDR3 bases: TGTGCCAGCAGCTCTAGCGGGGGGGGCACAGATACGCAGTATTTT. It encodes CASSSSGGGTDTQYF.

CDR3 DNA sequence: TGTGCCAGCAGTGTGACTGCTGGCTACACCGGGGAGCTGTTTTTT. It encodes CASSVTAGYTGELFF. The rearrangement joins TRBV6-1 to TRBJ2-2; unclear D gene. This CDR3 spans 15 amino acids. V was clipped by 4 bases and J by 3 bases, with 12 bases between them. Germline CDR1 MNHNS, CDR2 SASEGT.

The rearrangement uses TRBV2 and TRBJ2-7; 9 bases are shared with TRBD2. V lost 7 bases, J lost 9 bases, and 13 bases stayed unmatched. The length of the CDR3 is 14 residues. Germline CDR1 reads SNHLY; CDR2 reads FYNNEI. CDR3 region: CASTQGASGAWQYF. The DNA of the CDR3 is TGTGCCAGCACCCAAGGGGCTAGCGGGGCCTGGCAGTACTTC.

The rearrangement joins TRBV19 to TRBJ2-1; no reliable D call. Germline CDR1 LNHDA, CDR2 SQIVND (reference sequence). V was cut by 1 base and J by 13 bases, with 23 bases left in between. The length of the CDR3 is 16 residues. CDR3 region: CASSIGFPESPLPQFF. The CDR3 DNA sequence: TGTGCCAGTAGTATAGGGTTTCCTGAGAGTCCCCTTCCCCAGTTCTTC.

This chain connects TRBV7-9 to TRBJ1-4; 8 bases agree with TRBD1. In germline, CDR1 is SEHNR, CDR2 FQNEAQ (reference sequence). Trimming cost V 1 base and J 3 bases; bases outside gene matches: 10. The CDR3 is 18 residues long. As DNA, the CDR3 is TGTGCCAGCAGCTTAGGGACAGGGCGAGGACGGGCTAATGAAAAACTGTTTTTT. Protein: CASSLGTGRGRANEKLFF. The entire variable domain, with the rest obtained from reference TRBV7-9 and TRBJ1-4, is as follows: DTGVSQNPRHKITKRGQNVTFRCDPISEHNRLYWYRQTLGQGPEFLTYFQNEAQLEKSRLLSDRFSAERPKGSFSTLEIQRTEQGDSAMYLCASSLGTGRGRANEKLFFGSGTQLSVL.

The chain carries TRBV28 and TRBJ2-1; 12 bases fit TRBD1. This CDR3 spans 15 amino acids. Germline trimming cut 11 bases from V and 6 bases from J; bases unmatched to any gene: 11. The V gene's germline CDR1 is MDHEN and CDR2 SYDVKM. The CDR3, as DNA: TGTGCCTCCTCGTCGTCGGGACAGGGGGCCAATGAGCAGTTCTTC. Its translation is CASSSSGQGANEQFF.

The rearrangement links TRBV6-5 to TRBJ1-3; possible D gene TRBD1, 5 bases. V lost 6 bases, J lost 0 bases, and 12 bases lay in between. The germline CDR1 and CDR2 sequences are MNHEY and SVGAGI. The CDR3 extends over 15 amino acids. CDR3 region: CASRPDRTSGNTIYF. CDR3 coding DNA: TGTGCCAGCAGACCCGACAGAACCTCTGGAAACACCATATATTTT.